The 16 T cell receptor beta chains reported below all come from one sample, sequenced in a study of Ad26.COV2.S vaccination and SARS-CoV-2 variants (dated by TCRdb to the early 2020s). The treatment or condition label, as the study defines it: 15 to 20 received Ad26.COV2.S at low or high dose, single or two shots; five or six received placebo; per-sample allocation not given. For vaccine and placebo recipients, repertoires were sequenced using samples collected on day 63 after the first injection. The library was produced with the immunoSEQ multiplex PCR assay. Entries here come from immuneACCESS through TCRdb and include only in-frame sequences with V and J called. Some clones fail to appear in such tables; in the studies checked, an unresolved V gene covers under half of the shortfall, and the cause of the remainder is unknown. The sample table contains roughly 400,000 clones; only one count was recorded for 70% to 90% of them. The ten largest account for 1.5% to 2% of the sample.

The sequences come from peripheral blood, collected in a trial of Ad26.COV2.S vaccine versus placebo. These receptors originate from a person aged 18-60 years who received the Ad26.COV2.S COVID-19 vaccine or a placebo.

V and J are TRBV5-5 and TRBJ2-5; 10 bases line up with TRBD2. Germline CDR1 is SGHKS and CDR2 is YYEKEE (reference sequence). CDR3 length: 16 residues. The V segment lost 4 bases and the J segment 4 bases; nucleotides outside the gene matches: 10. The CDR3 loop is CASSLSLAGAGETQYF. CDR3 in DNA: TGTGCCAGCAGCCTTAGTCTAGCGGGAGCGGGAGAGACCCAGTACTTC.

This chain links TRBV7-9 with TRBJ2-3; 11 bases are a match to TRBD2. CDR1 and CDR2 from the germline V gene are SEHNR and FQNEAQ (reference sequence). The CDR3 loop spans 16 amino acids. V gave up 4 bases and J gave up 3 bases; unmatched junction bases: 6. The chain's CDR3 is CASSSQTSGATDTQYF. For the CDR3, the DNA is TGTGCCAGCAGCTCCCAGACTAGCGGGGCGACAGATACGCAGTATTTT.

This sequence joins TRBV5-1 and TRBJ2-7, with 7 bases aligning to TRBD2. Germline trimming cut 0 bases from V and 2 bases from J; bases unmatched to any gene: 5. The CDR3 covers 15 residues. Germline V gene sequence: CDR1 SGHRS, CDR2 YFSETQ. Written as DNA, the CDR3 is TGCGCCAGCAGCTTGGGTACTAGCGCTGCCTACGAGCAGTACTTC. Residues: CASSLGTSAAYEQYF.

This clone was observed once. The CDR3 DNA sequence: TGTGCCAGCTGGGACAAACTCCGGGGGGGGTACTTC. Translated, it gives CASWDKLRGGYF. V gene TRBV6-5 combines with J gene TRBJ2-7; TRBD2 matches 8 bases. Germline lookup yields CDR1 MNHEY and CDR2 SVGAGI. The CDR3 loop spans 12 amino acids. V was pared by 8 bases and J by 12 bases, with 12 bases of the junction left unmatched.

The J gene is TRBJ2-1, the V gene TRBV11-2, with D tentatively TRBD2 (6 bases). Germline assignment: CDR1 SGHAT and CDR2 FQNNGV. There are 15 residues in the CDR3. With 0 bases removed from V and 0 bases from J, the gap between germline ends came to 6 bases. The CDR3 region is CASSLDGSSYNEQFF. The CDR3 DNA sequence: TGTGCCAGCAGCTTAGACGGGAGCTCCTACAATGAGCAGTTCTTC.

CDR3 bases: TGCGCCAGCAGCTCCGGGACAGGGGTCTACAATGAGCAGTTCTTC. Translating gives CASSSGTGVYNEQFF. This chain connects TRBV5-1 to TRBJ2-1, with TRBD1 matching over 10 bases. Germline V CDR1 and CDR2: SGHRS, YFSETQ. The CDR3 has 15 amino acids. The junction had 3 bases not matched to a gene; V was cut back by 3 bases and J by 3 bases.

This clone was detected only once. V is TRBV6-1 and J is TRBJ2-5; tentatively, D is TRBD2 (7 bases). CDR1 MNHNS and CDR2 SASEGT come from the germline V gene. Trimming took off 2 bases at V and 5 bases at J, with 15 bases between the two ends. This CDR3 region has 15 residues. The CDR3 here is CASSEWGGAGETQYF. Here the CDR3 DNA reads TGTGCCAGCAGTGAATGGGGGGGGGCAGGGGAGACCCAGTACTTC.

A few counts support this clone. The chain joins TRBV5-4 to TRBJ1-2, with 9 bases matching TRBD1. Germline V gene lookup returns CDR1 SGHNT and CDR2 YYREEE (reference sequence). V shed 4 bases, J shed 5 bases, and the junction held 3 bases outside the gene matches. The CDR3 contains 13 residues. The CDR3 coding sequence is TGTGCCAGCAGCCATGACAGGGGGTATGGCTACACCTTC. Translated, it gives CASSHDRGYGYTF.

The J gene is TRBJ2-7, the V gene TRBV15; D gene ambiguous. The CDR3 is made up of 12 amino acids. Trimming took 2 bases from V and 2 from J, leaving 4 bases between them. The germline V gene has CDR1 LNHNV and CDR2 YYDKDF (reference sequence). DNA for the CDR3: TGTGCCACCAGCAGATCCGCCTACGAGCAGTACTTC. Its translation is CATSRSAYEQYF.

The V gene is TRBV5-1, the J gene TRBJ1-6, with D possibly being TRBD1 (5 bases). Germline CDR1 SGHRS, CDR2 YFSETQ. The CDR3 is 14 residues long. V was cut by 0 bases and J by 8 bases, with 9 bases left in between. CDR3 sequence: CASSLDRGDSPLHF. For the CDR3, the DNA is TGCGCCAGCAGCTTGGATAGGGGAGATTCACCCCTCCACTTT.

J is TRBJ2-1 and V is TRBV6-2 or TRBV6-3; D gene uncertain. CDR3 length: 15 residues. V lost 6 bases and J lost 3, with 15 bases in between. Germline CDR1 is MNHEY and CDR2 is SVGEGT. CDR3 region: CASSDRGLSYNEQFF. CDR3 DNA sequence: TGTGCCAGCAGCGATCGTGGCCTAAGCTACAATGAGCAGTTCTTC.

This sequence joins TRBV6-1 and TRBJ2-7; tentative D call: TRBD1 (5 bases). Looked up from germline, CDR1 is MNHNS and CDR2 is SASEGT. Trimming removed 2 bases from V and 3 bases from J, with 11 bases in between. CDR3 length equals 14 residues. The CDR3 DNA is TGTGCCAGCAGTGAATCACGTGACAGCTACGAGCAGTACTTC. Translating it yields CASSESRDSYEQYF.

A single count supports this clone. The chain has TRBV3-1 (or the pseudogene TRBV3-2) and TRBJ2-5; 8 positions match TRBD1. Trimming removed 4 bases from V and 3 bases from J; junction bases left unmatched: 7. Germline V gives CDR1 LGHDT, CDR2 YNNKEL (reference sequence). CDR3 length: 15 amino acids. Here the CDR3 DNA reads TGTGCCAGCAGCCCATCTCGGACAGGGAAAGAGACCCAGTACTTC. This gives the protein CASSPSRTGKETQYF.

This clone was seen just once. The chain employs TRBV27 and TRBJ1-1; no definite D call. Trimming pared 2 bases from V and 4 bases from J, leaving 8 bases between. Germline V gene data show CDR1 as MNHEY and CDR2 as SMNVEV (reference sequence). The CDR3 loop spans 13 amino acids. The CDR3 reads CASSLNYATEAFF. The DNA for the CDR3 is TGTGCCAGCAGTTTAAATTACGCCACTGAAGCTTTCTTT.

The chain links TRBV19 to TRBJ2-5; no definite D call. CDR3 size: 14 residues. V was pared by 6 bases and J by 3 bases, with 14 bases between. In germline, CDR1 is LNHDA, CDR2 SQIVND (reference sequence). This CDR3 reads CASREGPAKETQYF. The DNA for the CDR3 is TGTGCCAGTAGAGAAGGTCCGGCCAAAGAGACCCAGTACTTC.

The gene calls are TRBV29-1 and TRBJ2-7; no reliable D call. This CDR3 is built from 11 residues. The germline V gene has CDR1 SQVTM and CDR2 ANQGSEA. V dropped 5 bases and J dropped 4 bases, with 9 bases sitting between them. The CDR3 sequence is CSVRQLYEQYF. In nucleotides, the CDR3 is TGCAGCGTTCGGCAGCTATACGAGCAGTACTTC.